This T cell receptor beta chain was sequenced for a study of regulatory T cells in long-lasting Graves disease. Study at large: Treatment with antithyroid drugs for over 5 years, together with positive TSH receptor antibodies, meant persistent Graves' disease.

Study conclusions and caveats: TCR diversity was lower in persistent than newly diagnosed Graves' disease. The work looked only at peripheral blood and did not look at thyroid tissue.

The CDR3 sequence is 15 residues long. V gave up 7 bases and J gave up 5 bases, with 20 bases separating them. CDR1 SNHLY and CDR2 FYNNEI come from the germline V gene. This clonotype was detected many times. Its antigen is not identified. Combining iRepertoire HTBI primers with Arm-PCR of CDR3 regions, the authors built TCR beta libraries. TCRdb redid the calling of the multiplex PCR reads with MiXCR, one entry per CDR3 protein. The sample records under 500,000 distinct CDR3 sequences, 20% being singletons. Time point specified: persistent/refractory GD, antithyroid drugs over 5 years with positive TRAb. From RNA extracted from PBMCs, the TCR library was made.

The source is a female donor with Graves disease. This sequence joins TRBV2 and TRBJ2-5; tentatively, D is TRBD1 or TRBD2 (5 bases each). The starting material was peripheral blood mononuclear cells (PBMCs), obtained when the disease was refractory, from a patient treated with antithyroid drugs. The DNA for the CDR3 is TGTGCCAGCAAGAGATGGGCCGGGGACGAGGAGACCCAGTACTTC. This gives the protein CASKRWAGDEETQYF.